Each of the 14 T cell receptor beta chains below was sequenced from the same sample in a study. TCRdb re-analysed the 5' RACE reads in MiXCR, keeping a single row per CDR3 protein. The data show 450 to 700 distinct CDR3 sequences, about 9% seen once. Sequenced: total memory T cells from blood PBMCs. Subset given: transitional memory CD4+ T cells. Source of these receptors: a male donor with HIV.

This clonotype was counted between two and nine times. This sequence joins TRBV5-1 and TRBJ2-3; D is ambiguous. The CDR3 runs 14 residues. Germline V gives CDR1 SGHRS, CDR2 YFSETQ. V was pared by 1 base and J by 0 bases, with 6 bases between. The CDR3: CASSLFPSTDTQYF. The CDR3 coding sequence is TGCGCCAGCAGCTTGTTTCCTAGCACAGATACGCAGTATTTT. Looking up the rest from reference TRBV5-1 and TRBJ2-3 gives the full variable domain: KAGVTQTPRYLIKTRGQQVTLSCSPISGHRSVSWYQQTPGQGLQFLFEYFSETQRNKGNFPGRFSGRQFSNSRSEMNVSTLELGDSALYLCASSLFPSTDTQYFGPGTRLTVL.

This clonotype is large (0.1 to 1%) by share. This CDR3 reads CASIRDILGEQYF. CDR3 sequence (DNA): TGTGCCAGCATCCGGGACATCCTTGGGGAGCAGTACTTC. The V and J genes are TRBV7-8 and TRBJ2-7; possibly TRBD1 for D (6 bases). CDR3 length equals 13 residues. Germline V gives CDR1 SGHVS, CDR2 FQNEAQ. V shed 7 bases and J shed 7 bases, with 17 bases lying between them.

This clonotype has just a few counts. This may come from a read error, since a much larger clone is one base off. The chain carries TRBV6-1 and TRBJ1-2, with 9 positions matching TRBD1. J gave up 8 bases and V 6 bases, and 7 bases lay outside the gene matches. The CDR3 is 13 residues long. The germline V gene has CDR1 MNHNS and CDR2 SASEGT. The CDR3 nucleotides read TGTGCCAGCAGCCGACAGGGGGTGGGCGGCTACACCTTC. Its translation: CASSRQGVGGYTF.

This clonotype turned up a few times. The chain couples TRBV6-5 to TRBJ1-5; D is undetermined. V was shortened by 0 bases and J by 7 bases, with 13 bases between the two germline ends. Germline lookup yields CDR1 MNHEY and CDR2 SVGAGI. The CDR3 covers 15 residues. This CDR3 reads CASSYSSQAGQPQHF. CDR3 in DNA: TGTGCCAGCAGTTACTCGTCGCAGGCCGGGCAGCCCCAGCATTTT.

This clonotype is termed large. The rearrangement joins TRBV4-1 to TRBJ1-2; TRBD1 agrees at 7 bases. CDR1 is MGHRA, CDR2 YSYEKL, per germline. The CDR3 is 16 amino acids. With 7 bases clipped from V and 0 bases from J, the junction kept 11 bases outside the gene matches. CDR3 residues: CASTPLGTVTNYGYTF. The CDR3 DNA sequence: TGCGCCAGCACCCCGCTGGGGACAGTAACTAACTATGGCTACACCTTC.

By share, this clonotype counts as large. The chain couples TRBV19 to TRBJ2-6, with 8 bases aligning to TRBD1. The CDR3 has 16 residues. Germline values: CDR1 LNHDA, CDR2 SQIVND (reference sequence). J lost 0 bases, V lost 11 bases, and 9 bases had no gene match. CDR3 sequence (DNA): TGTGCCCGTCAGGACAGGGCTTACTCTGGGGCCAACGTCCTGACTTTC. It codes for CARQDRAYSGANVLTF.

There are a few counts of this clonotype. V is TRBV11-3 and J is TRBJ2-3, with 11 bases aligning to TRBD2. Trimming took 1 base from V and 5 from J; bases not matched to a gene: 2. Germline V gene lookup returns CDR1 SGHNT and CDR2 YENEEA. The CDR3 contains 15 residues. For the CDR3, the DNA is TGTGCCAGCAGCTTAGCTGGACTAGCGGGAGATACGCAGTATTTT. This translates into CASSLAGLAGDTQYF.

The gene calls are TRBV6-2 or TRBV6-3 and TRBJ2-2, with D uncertain. The germline gives CDR1 MNHEY, CDR2 SVGEGT. Between the trimmed V and J ends, which lost 5 bases and 2 bases, there was a span of 12 bases. This CDR3 has 15 amino acids. The DNA of the CDR3 is TGTGCCAGCAGTCACAACCCAGATAACACCGGGGAGCTGTTTTTT. Translating it yields CASSHNPDNTGELFF.

This clonotype is classed as large. The rearrangement joins TRBV6-6 to TRBJ1-1; the D gene is possibly TRBD1 (5 bases). Germline-derived CDR1 and CDR2 are MNHNY and SVGAGI (reference sequence). The CDR3 runs to 13 residues. Trimming took off 8 bases at V and 1 base at J, with 11 bases between the two ends. CDR3 sequence (DNA): TGTGCCAGCGACAGACAGCAGAACACTGAAGCTTTCTTT. Translating gives CASDRQQNTEAFF.

In this sample, this clonotype turned up a few times. The chain combines TRBV7-9 with TRBJ2-1, with 14 bases identical to TRBD2. The junction had 3 bases not matched to a gene; V was cut back by 5 bases and J by 6 bases. The length of the CDR3 is 15 residues. From germline, CDR1 is SEHNR and CDR2 FQNEAQ (reference sequence). CDR3 protein: CASSPGLAGGNEQFF. CDR3 nucleotides: TGTGCCAGCAGCCCTGGACTAGCGGGAGGCAATGAGCAGTTCTTC.

The chain carries TRBV7-9 and TRBJ1-2, with D possibly being TRBD1 (6 bases). There are 13 residues in the CDR3. Per the germline V gene, CDR1 is SEHNR and CDR2 is FQNEAQ (reference sequence). The V end was cut by 6 bases, the J end by 4 bases, with 12 bases between. The DNA of the CDR3 is TGTGCCAGCAGTCCTACAGGGCTCTATGGCTACACCTTC. Its protein product is CASSPTGLYGYTF.

This clonotype was seen once. J is TRBJ1-1 and V is TRBV15; no clear D. This CDR3 comprises 14 residues. The germline gives CDR1 LNHNV, CDR2 YYDKDF (reference sequence). Trimming cost V 6 bases and J 6 bases, with 17 bases left between them. The CDR3 DNA follows: TGTGCCACCAGTCTAACATCGGGTCGGGCTGAAGCTTTCTTT. It specifies CATSLTSGRAEAFF. The complete variable domain, with remaining parts taken from reference TRBV15 and TRBJ1-1, reads DAMVIQNPRYQVTQFGKPVTLSCSQTLNHNVMYWYQQKSSQAPKLLFHYYDKDFNNEADTPDNFQSRRPNTSFCFLDIRSPGLGDTAMYLCATSLTSGRAEAFFGQGTRLTVV.

This clonotype is large by share. The chain employs TRBV28 and TRBJ1-1; D is ambiguous. CDR3 length: 15 amino acids. V was shortened by 5 bases and J by 0 bases, with 13 bases between the two germline ends. Germline V lookup: CDR1 MDHEN, CDR2 SYDVKM. CDR3 sequence (DNA): TGTGCCAGCAGTCCCCTGGGCGGGGTGAACACTGAAGCTTTCTTT. It specifies CASSPLGGVNTEAFF. Looking up the rest from reference TRBV28 and TRBJ1-1 gives the full variable domain: DVKVTQSSRYLVKRTGEKVFLECVQDMDHENMFWYRQDPGLGLRLIYFSYDVKMKEKGDIPEGYSVSREKKERFSLILESASTNQTSMYLCASSPLGGVNTEAFFGQGTRLTVV.

In this sample, this clonotype is large. The rearrangement links TRBV6-1 to TRBJ1-2; maybe TRBD1 (6 bases). Between the trimmed V and J ends, which lost 6 bases and 7 bases, there was a span of 15 bases. The germline CDR1 and CDR2 sequences are MNHNS and SASEGT. CDR3 length equals 13 residues. The CDR3 spells CASSPEQGLGYTF. The CDR3 nucleotides are TGTGCCAGCAGCCCTGAGCAGGGGCTTGGCTACACCTTC.